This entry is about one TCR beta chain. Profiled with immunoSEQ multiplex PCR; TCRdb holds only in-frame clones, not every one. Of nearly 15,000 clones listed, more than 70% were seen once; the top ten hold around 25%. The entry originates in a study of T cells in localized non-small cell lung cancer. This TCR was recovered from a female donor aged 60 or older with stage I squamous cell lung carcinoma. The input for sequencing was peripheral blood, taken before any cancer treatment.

CDR3 sequence: CAWSVPGTGGSPLHF. Written as DNA, the CDR3 is TGTGCCTGGAGTGTTCCCGGGACAGGAGGCTCACCCCTCCACTTT. This sequence joins TRBV30 and TRBJ1-6; 8 nucleotides match TRBD1. The trim removed 0 bases at V and 10 bases at J, leaving 8 bases unmatched. The CDR3 contains 15 residues. The germline V gene has CDR1 GTSNPN and CDR2 SVGIG (reference sequence).